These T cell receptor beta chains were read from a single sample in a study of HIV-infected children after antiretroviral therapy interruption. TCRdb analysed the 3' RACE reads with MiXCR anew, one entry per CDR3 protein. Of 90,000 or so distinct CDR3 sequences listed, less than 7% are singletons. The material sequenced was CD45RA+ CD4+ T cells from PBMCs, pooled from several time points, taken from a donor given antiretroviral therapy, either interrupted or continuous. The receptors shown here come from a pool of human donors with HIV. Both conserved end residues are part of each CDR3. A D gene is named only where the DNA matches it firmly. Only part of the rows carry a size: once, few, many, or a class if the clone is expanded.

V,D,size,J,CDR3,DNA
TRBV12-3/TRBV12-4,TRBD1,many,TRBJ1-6,CASSLGQGGSPLHF,TGTGCCAGCAGTCTGGGACAGGGCGGATCACCCCTCCACTTT
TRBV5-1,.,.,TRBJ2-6,CASSLVSQGGSGANVLTF,TGCGCCAGCAGCTTGGTGAGCCAGGGGGGCTCTGGGGCCAACGTCCTGACTTTC
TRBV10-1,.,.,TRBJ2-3,CASSENYGDTQYF,TGCGCCAGCAGTGAGAACTACGGGGATACGCAGTATTTT
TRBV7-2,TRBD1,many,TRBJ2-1,CASSLDRESPQFF,TGTGCCAGCAGCCTTGACAGGGAATCGCCACAGTTCTTC
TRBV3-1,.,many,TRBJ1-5,CASSQDGGSGNQPQHF,TGTGCCAGCAGCCAAGACGGGGGGAGCGGCAATCAGCCCCAGCATTTT
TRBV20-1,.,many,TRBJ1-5,CSAGLQGNQPQHF,TGCAGTGCTGGCCTACAGGGAAATCAGCCCCAGCATTTT
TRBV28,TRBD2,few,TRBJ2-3,CASSWGAGGTDTQYF,TGTGCCAGCAGTTGGGGAGCGGGGGGGACAGATACGCAGTATTTT
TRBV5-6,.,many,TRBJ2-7,CASSPQIVSHEQYF,TGTGCCAGCAGCCCGCAAATAGTATCCCACGAGCAGTACTTC
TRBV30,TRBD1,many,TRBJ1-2,CAWEPGQGNYGYTF,TGTGCCTGGGAACCGGGACAGGGGAACTATGGCTACACCTTC
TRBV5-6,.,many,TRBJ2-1,CASSLDAGNEQFF,TGTGCCAGCAGCTTGGACGCCGGTAATGAGCAGTTCTTC
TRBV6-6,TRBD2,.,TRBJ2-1,CASSYSPSGGGEQFF,TGTGCCAGCAGTTACTCGCCTAGCGGGGGCGGGGAGCAGTTCTTC
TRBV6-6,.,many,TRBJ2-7,CASRSRDKNEQYF,TGTGCCAGCAGGTCCCGGGACAAAAATGAACAGTACTTC
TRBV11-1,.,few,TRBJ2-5,CASSLDSGRETQYF,TGTGCCAGCAGCTTAGATAGTGGGCGAGAGACCCAGTACTTC
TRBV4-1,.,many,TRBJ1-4,CASSLPGGRGEKLFF,TGCGCCAGCAGCCTCCCCGGTGGAAGGGGGGAAAAACTGTTTTTT
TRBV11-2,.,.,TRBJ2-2,CASISLPPNTGELFF,TGTGCCAGCATCTCCCTACCACCGAACACCGGGGAGCTGTTTTTT
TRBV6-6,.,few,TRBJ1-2,CASSSVRGYTF,TGTGCCAGCAGTTCCGTACGTGGCTACACCTTC
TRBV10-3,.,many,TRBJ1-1,CAIRGRDTEAFF,TGTGCCATCAGAGGCAGGGACACTGAAGCTTTCTTT
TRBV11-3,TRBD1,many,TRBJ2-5,CASSFSRGQETQYF,TGTGCCAGCAGCTTTTCCAGGGGGCAGGAGACCCAGTACTTC
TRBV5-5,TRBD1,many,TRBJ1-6,CASSFQTGDILNSPLHF,TGTGCCAGCAGCTTCCAGACAGGGGACATTCTAAATTCACCCCTCCACTTT
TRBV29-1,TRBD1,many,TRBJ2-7,CSETRTGTDSYEQYF,TGCAGCGAAACGAGAACCGGGACAGACTCCTACGAGCAGTACTTC
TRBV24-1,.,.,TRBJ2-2,CATSSEEETGELFF,TGTGCCACCAGCTCCGAAGAGGAAACCGGGGAGCTGTTTTTT
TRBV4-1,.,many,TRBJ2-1,CASSQGDPAGTWGNEQFF,TGCGCCAGCAGCCAAGGGGACCCCGCCGGGACGTGGGGCAATGAGCAGTTCTTC
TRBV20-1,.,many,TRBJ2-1,CSAPAILSDEQFF,TGCAGTGCCCCAGCCATCCTTAGCGATGAGCAGTTCTTC
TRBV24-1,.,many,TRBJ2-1,CATSDSWAPYNEQFF,TGTGCCACCAGTGATTCCTGGGCCCCCTACAATGAGCAGTTCTTC